The 21 T cell receptor beta chains given below trace back to one sample, sequenced in a study of blood T cell repertoires in COVID-19. The repertoire was sequenced with immunoSEQ multiplex PCR; TCRdb's copy has only in-frame clones and lacks some. This table holds 85,000 to 95,000 clones, roughly 86% found once. The sequenced sample consisted of peripheral blood. These receptors came from a human donor in a cohort sampled during active COVID-19.

This rearrangement joins TRBV7-2 to TRBJ2-3; D perhaps matches TRBD2 (6 bases). The CDR3 spans 18 residues. Germline V gives CDR1 SGHTA, CDR2 FQGNSA. Trimming took off 7 bases at V and 10 bases at J, with 33 bases between the two ends. CDR3 region: CASTLPGASDSIGEAQYF. In DNA form, the CDR3 reads TGTGCCAGCACCCTCCCGGGAGCTAGCGATAGTATAGGAGAAGCGCAGTATTTT.

The chain has TRBV4-3 and TRBJ1-6; no clear D gene. V shed 1 base and J shed 8 bases, with 12 bases lying between them. Germline V gene lookup returns CDR1 LGHNA and CDR2 YSLEER. This CDR3 contains 15 residues. The CDR3 nucleotides read TGCGCCAGCAGCCAAGCTTTGCGGGTGGATTCACCCCTCCACTTT. It codes for CASSQALRVDSPLHF.

The chain employs TRBV7-6 and TRBJ2-3; weak D call: TRBD2 (6 bases). The V gene lost 0 bases and the J gene lost 7 bases, with 8 bases spanning the gap. Germline loops: CDR1 SGHVS, CDR2 FNYEAQ. The CDR3 has 13 amino acids. The CDR3: CASSLAGRNTQYF. DNA for the CDR3: TGTGCCAGCAGCTTAGCCGGGAGAAATACGCAGTATTTT.

The chain has TRBV13 and TRBJ2-3; 12 bases are a match to TRBD2. V was pared by 1 base and J by 0 bases, with 14 bases of the junction left unmatched. The germline V gene encodes CDR1 PRHDT and CDR2 FYEKMQ (reference sequence). This CDR3 is 21 amino acids long. The DNA for the CDR3 is TGTGCCAGCAGCTTAGATCTAGCGTCTAGCGGGAGGGCCGGGAGCACAGATACGCAGTATTTT. This translates into CASSLDLASSGRAGSTDTQYF.

The V and J genes are TRBV12-5 and TRBJ1-1; 10 bases line up with TRBD1. Trimming removed 6 bases from V and 5 bases from J; junction bases left unmatched: 9. The germline gives CDR1 LGHNT, CDR2 FRNRAP. This CDR3 spans 15 amino acids. The CDR3 is CASGGTGAPGTEAFF. The CDR3 bases are TGTGCTAGTGGCGGGACAGGGGCCCCGGGAACTGAAGCTTTCTTT.

V usage is TRBV27 and J usage is TRBJ2-1; TRBD2 aligns across 7 bases. Germline values: CDR1 MNHEY, CDR2 SMNVEV (reference sequence). Trimming cost V 2 bases and J 8 bases; bases outside gene matches: 3. This CDR3 is 13 amino acids long. This CDR3 is CASSLAGAHEQFF. The DNA for the CDR3 is TGTGCCAGCAGTTTAGCGGGAGCCCATGAGCAGTTCTTC.

The chain recombines TRBV7-2 with TRBJ1-4; TRBD1 matches 7 bases. Germline lookup yields CDR1 SGHTA and CDR2 FQGNSA. The V gene end was trimmed by 4 bases and the J gene end by 8 bases; junction bases not matched to a gene: 10. The CDR3 spans 15 residues. The CDR3 loop reads CASSSATGSGEKLFF. Here the CDR3 DNA reads TGTGCCAGCAGCTCAGCGACAGGGTCTGGGGAAAAACTGTTTTTT.

V usage is TRBV5-4 and J usage is TRBJ1-1, with unresolved D. This CDR3 contains 14 residues. Trimming stripped 0 bases from V and 1 base from J, with 7 bases between. Germline CDR1 SGHNT, CDR2 YYREEE (reference sequence). The CDR3 DNA follows: TGTGCCAGCAGCTTGGATGCGGGGAACACTGAAGCTTTCTTT. Protein product: CASSLDAGNTEAFF.

This clone was observed once. The V call is TRBV7-2, the J call TRBJ2-1, with 10 positions matching TRBD2. The J segment lost 6 bases and the V segment lost 3 bases, leaving 8 bases of the junction unmatched. CDR3 length equals 16 residues. Germline V gene data show CDR1 as SGHTA and CDR2 as FQGNSA. The CDR3 sequence: CASSFTSGAGGNEQFF. DNA for the CDR3: TGTGCCAGCAGCTTTACTAGCGGGGCTGGGGGCAATGAGCAGTTCTTC.

The chain carries TRBV19 and TRBJ1-6; the D is unclear. V lost 9 bases to trimming and J lost 4 bases, with 13 bases between them. The CDR3 extends over 14 amino acids. Germline values: CDR1 LNHDA, CDR2 SQIVND (reference sequence). DNA of the CDR3: TGTGCCAGCAGACTCATGGGTTATAATTCACCCCTCCACTTT. Protein product: CASRLMGYNSPLHF.

The count of this clone is one. The genes are TRBV5-1 and TRBJ2-5; 7 nucleotides match TRBD2. CDR1 and CDR2 (germline): SGHRS, YFSETQ. The J segment lost 5 bases and the V segment lost 1 base, leaving 8 bases of the junction unmatched. The CDR3 runs to 15 residues. The CDR3 nucleotides read TGCGCCAGCAGCTTGACCGGTTCCGGGGGGGAGACCCAGTACTTC. Amino acids: CASSLTGSGGETQYF.

V usage is TRBV7-9 and J usage is TRBJ2-5; tentative D call: TRBD2 (6 bases). Germline V gene sequence: CDR1 SEHNR, CDR2 FQNEAQ (reference sequence). The CDR3 loop spans 16 amino acids. Trimming stripped 1 base from V and 7 bases from J, with 19 bases between. The CDR3: CASSLVGRGNLGTQYF. The CDR3 DNA is TGTGCCAGCAGCTTAGTCGGTCGCGGGAACCTAGGGACCCAGTACTTC.

The chain joins TRBV28 to TRBJ2-1; 11 positions agree with TRBD2. Germline assignment: CDR1 MDHEN and CDR2 SYDVKM. The CDR3 covers 16 residues. With 6 bases clipped from V and 4 bases from J, the junction kept 8 bases outside the gene matches. CDR3 sequence: CASRGLVAGGYNEQFF. The CDR3 DNA is TGTGCCAGCAGAGGCCTCGTAGCGGGGGGGTACAATGAGCAGTTCTTC.

The V and J genes are TRBV19 and TRBJ2-3, with 9 bases matching TRBD1. The CDR3 is 15 residues long. Germline CDR1 reads LNHDA; CDR2 reads SQIVND (reference sequence). V shed 4 bases and J 4 bases; nucleotides not matched to a gene: 6. The CDR3 nucleotides read TGTGCCAGTAGTACGACCCGACAGGGGGCAGATACGCAGTATTTT. Its translation: CASSTTRQGADTQYF.

The V call is TRBV9, the J call TRBJ2-3; D is undetermined. V lost 0 bases and J 3 bases, leaving 11 bases between the germline ends. Germline values: CDR1 SGDLS, CDR2 YYNGEE. The CDR3 is 15 amino acids. The CDR3 here is CASSVGVARTDTQYF. CDR3 DNA sequence: TGTGCCAGCAGCGTAGGGGTAGCTAGGACAGATACGCAGTATTTT.

The chain joins TRBV7-9 to TRBJ1-2, with 9 bases lining up with TRBD1. The CDR3 contains 15 residues. Per the germline V gene, CDR1 is SEHNR and CDR2 is FQNEAQ (reference sequence). Trimming at V came to 4 bases and at J to 6 bases, leaving 9 bases not matched to a gene. The CDR3 coding sequence is TGTGCCAGCAGCTCCCGGACAGGGGAGGTGGATGGCTACACCTTC. Translation: CASSSRTGEVDGYTF.

The chain employs TRBV10-2 and TRBJ1-6; TRBD1 matches at 8 bases. V gave up 6 bases and J gave up 6 bases; unmatched junction bases: 7. The CDR3 is 15 amino acids. Looked up from germline, CDR1 is WSHSY and CDR2 is SAAADI. The CDR3 nucleotides are TGCGCCAGCAGCCACGGACAGGGAGTTAATTCACCCCTCCACTTT. Translation: CASSHGQGVNSPLHF.

This clone was seen only once. This rearrangement joins TRBV9 to TRBJ1-6; D might be TRBD1 (6 bases). The CDR3 is 16 residues long. The germline V and J ends were trimmed by 3 bases and 7 bases, with 17 bases remaining between them. Germline V gives CDR1 SGDLS, CDR2 YYNGEE. This chain's CDR3 is CASSAQTGPGNSPLHF. In DNA form, the CDR3 reads TGTGCCAGCAGCGCGCAAACAGGGCCGGGGAATTCACCCCTCCACTTT. Full variable domain (missing parts from reference TRBV9 and TRBJ1-6): DSGVTQTPKHLITATGQRVTLRCSPRSGDLSVYWYQQSLDQGLQFLIQYYNGEERAKGNILERFSAQQFPDLHSELNLSSLELGDSALYFCASSAQTGPGNSPLHFGNGTRLTVT.

V usage is TRBV27 and J usage is TRBJ1-2; D unresolved. Germline values: CDR1 MNHEY, CDR2 SMNVEV (reference sequence). V lost 6 bases to trimming and J lost 1 base, with 9 bases between them. The CDR3 contains 13 residues. The CDR3 protein is CASREGYNYGYTF. In DNA form, the CDR3 reads TGTGCCAGCAGGGAGGGTTATAACTATGGCTACACCTTC.

V is TRBV11-3 and J is TRBJ2-1; 16 positions match TRBD2. V lost 4 bases and J lost 7; bases outside the gene matches: 7. The CDR3 contains 17 residues. Germline V lookup: CDR1 SGHNT, CDR2 YENEEA. The chain's CDR3 is CASSSRMGLAGGNEQFF. CDR3 bases: TGTGCCAGCAGCTCCAGGATGGGACTAGCGGGGGGGAATGAGCAGTTCTTC.

This clone was observed once. The chain is built from TRBV4-1 and TRBJ2-7; 8 nucleotides agree with TRBD1. CDR1 and CDR2 (germline): MGHRA, YSYEKL. The CDR3 consists of 14 residues. V dropped 5 bases and J dropped 3; count of bases not matched to a gene: 6. The CDR3, as DNA: TGCGCCAGCAGCTTAAGCGGACAGGGCTACGAGCAGTACTTC. Amino acid sequence: CASSLSGQGYEQYF.